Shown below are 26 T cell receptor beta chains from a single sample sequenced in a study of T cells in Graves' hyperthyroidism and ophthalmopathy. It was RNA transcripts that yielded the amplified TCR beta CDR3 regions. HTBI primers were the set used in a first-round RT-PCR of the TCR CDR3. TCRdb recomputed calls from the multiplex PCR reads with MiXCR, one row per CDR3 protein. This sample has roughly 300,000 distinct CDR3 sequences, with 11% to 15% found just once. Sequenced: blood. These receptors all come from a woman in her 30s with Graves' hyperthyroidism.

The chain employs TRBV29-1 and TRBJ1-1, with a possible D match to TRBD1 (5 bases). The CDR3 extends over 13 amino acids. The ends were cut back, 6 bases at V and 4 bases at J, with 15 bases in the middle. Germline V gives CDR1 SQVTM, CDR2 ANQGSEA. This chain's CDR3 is CSVDTQVGTEAFF. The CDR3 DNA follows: TGCAGCGTGGACACCCAAGTAGGCACTGAAGCTTTCTTT.

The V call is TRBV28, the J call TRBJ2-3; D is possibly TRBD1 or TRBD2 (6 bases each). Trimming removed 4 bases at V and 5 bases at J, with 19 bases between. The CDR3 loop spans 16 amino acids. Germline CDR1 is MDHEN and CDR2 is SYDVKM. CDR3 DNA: TGTGCCAGCAGTTCCGGACGACCCGGGGGCCGAGATACGCAGTATTTT. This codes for CASSSGRPGGRDTQYF.

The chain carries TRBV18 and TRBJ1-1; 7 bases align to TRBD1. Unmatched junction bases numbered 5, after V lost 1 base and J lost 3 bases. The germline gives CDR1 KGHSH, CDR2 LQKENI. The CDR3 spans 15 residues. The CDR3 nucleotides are TGTGCCAGCTCACCACTTTCCAGGGGGGACACTGAAGCTTTCTTT. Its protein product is CASSPLSRGDTEAFF.

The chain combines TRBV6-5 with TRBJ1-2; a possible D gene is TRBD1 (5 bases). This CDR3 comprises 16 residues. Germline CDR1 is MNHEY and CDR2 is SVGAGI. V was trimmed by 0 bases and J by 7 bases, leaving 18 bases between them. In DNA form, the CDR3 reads TGTGCCAGCAGTTACTCCCGGGGACCAGGGCAAGCTGGCTACACCTTC. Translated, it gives CASSYSRGPGQAGYTF.

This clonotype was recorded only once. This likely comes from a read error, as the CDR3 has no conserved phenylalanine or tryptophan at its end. The CDR3 loop reads CATQEGTRAGELFL. CDR3 DNA: TGTGCCACCCAAGAGGGGACTAGGGCCGGGGAGCTGTTTCTT. The chain is built from TRBV3-1 and TRBJ2-2; 8 bases map to TRBD2. V lost 10 bases and J lost 6; bases outside the gene matches: 10. The germline CDR1 and CDR2 sequences are LGHDT and YNNKEL (reference sequence). The CDR3 loop spans 14 amino acids.

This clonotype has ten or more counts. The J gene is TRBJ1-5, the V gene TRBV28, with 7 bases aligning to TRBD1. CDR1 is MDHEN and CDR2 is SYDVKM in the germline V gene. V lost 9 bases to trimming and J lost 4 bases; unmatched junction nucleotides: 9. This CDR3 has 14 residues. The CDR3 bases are TGTGCCAGTGGAGGGACAGCAGTTAATCAGCCCCAGCATTTT. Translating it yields CASGGTAVNQPQHF.

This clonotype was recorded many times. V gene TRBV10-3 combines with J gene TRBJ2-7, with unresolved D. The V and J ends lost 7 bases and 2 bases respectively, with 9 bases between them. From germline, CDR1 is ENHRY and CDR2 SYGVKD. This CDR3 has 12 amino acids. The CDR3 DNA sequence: TGTGCCATCACTACAGCTGCCTACGAGCAGTACTTC. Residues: CAITTAAYEQYF.

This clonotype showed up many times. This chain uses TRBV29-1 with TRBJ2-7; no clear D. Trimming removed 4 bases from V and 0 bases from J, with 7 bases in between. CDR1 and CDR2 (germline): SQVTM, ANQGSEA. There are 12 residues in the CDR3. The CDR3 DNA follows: TGCAGCGTTGGGTCCTTCTCCTACGAGCAGTACTTC. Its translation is CSVGSFSYEQYF.

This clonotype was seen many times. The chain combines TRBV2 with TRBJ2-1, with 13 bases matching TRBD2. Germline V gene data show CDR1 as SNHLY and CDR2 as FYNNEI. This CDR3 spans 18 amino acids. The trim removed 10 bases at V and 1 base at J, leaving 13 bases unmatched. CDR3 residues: CATDTSGRESRSYNEQFF. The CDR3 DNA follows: TGTGCCACCGACACTAGCGGGAGGGAAAGTCGGTCCTACAATGAGCAGTTCTTC.

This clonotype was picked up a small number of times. The chain's CDR3 is CASSPRRGQGGYTF. CDR3 sequence (DNA): TGTGCCAGCAGCCCACGACGCGGACAAGGCGGCTACACCTTC. V gene TRBV7-6 combines with J gene TRBJ1-2; weak D call: TRBD1 (5 bases). The CDR3 consists of 14 residues. Germline V lookup: CDR1 SGHVS, CDR2 FNYEAQ. V lost 5 bases and J lost 8, with 18 bases in between. Supplemented by reference TRBV7-6 and TRBJ1-2, the full variable domain reads GAGVSQSPRYKVTKRGQDVALRCDPISGHVSLYWYRQALGQGPEFLTYFNYEAQQDKSGLPNDRFSAERPEGSISTLTIQRTEQRDSAMYRCASSPRRGQGGYTFGSGTRLTVV.

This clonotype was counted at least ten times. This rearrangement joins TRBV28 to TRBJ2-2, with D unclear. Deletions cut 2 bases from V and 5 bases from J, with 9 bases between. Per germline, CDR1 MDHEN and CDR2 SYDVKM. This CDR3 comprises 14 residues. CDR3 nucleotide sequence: TGTGCCAGCAGTTTAATGTCGCGTACCGGGGAGCTGTTTTTT. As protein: CASSLMSRTGELFF.

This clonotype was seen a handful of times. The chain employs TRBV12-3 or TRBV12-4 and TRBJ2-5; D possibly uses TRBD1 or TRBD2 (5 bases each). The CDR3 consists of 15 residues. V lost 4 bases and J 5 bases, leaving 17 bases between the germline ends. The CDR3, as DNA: TGTGCCAGCAGTTGGCTCGGGGCGGGTGGTGAGACCCAGTACTTC. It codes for CASSWLGAGGETQYF.

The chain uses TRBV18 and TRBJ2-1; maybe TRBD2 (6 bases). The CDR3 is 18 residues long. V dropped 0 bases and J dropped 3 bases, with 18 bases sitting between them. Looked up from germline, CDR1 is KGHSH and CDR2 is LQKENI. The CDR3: CASSPPGRESGVYNEQFF. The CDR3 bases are TGTGCCAGCTCACCACCAGGGCGTGAGTCGGGAGTCTACAATGAGCAGTTCTTC.

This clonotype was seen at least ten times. DNA of the CDR3: TGTGCCAGCAGTTTCGGCAGTCCTTCTGGTGGCTACACCTTC. Residues: CASSFGSPSGGYTF. This chain links TRBV27 with TRBJ1-2, with D hard to call. The V gene lost 3 bases and the J gene lost 7 bases, with 15 bases spanning the gap. The CDR3 spans 14 residues. Per the germline V gene, CDR1 is MNHEY and CDR2 is SMNVEV (reference sequence).

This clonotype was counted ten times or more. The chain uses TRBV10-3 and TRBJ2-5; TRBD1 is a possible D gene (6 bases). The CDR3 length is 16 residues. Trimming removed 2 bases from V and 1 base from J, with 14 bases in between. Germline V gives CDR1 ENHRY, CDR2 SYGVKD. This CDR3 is CAISERAGVGQETQYF. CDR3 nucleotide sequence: TGTGCCATCAGTGAGCGGGCAGGGGTGGGCCAAGAGACCCAGTACTTC.

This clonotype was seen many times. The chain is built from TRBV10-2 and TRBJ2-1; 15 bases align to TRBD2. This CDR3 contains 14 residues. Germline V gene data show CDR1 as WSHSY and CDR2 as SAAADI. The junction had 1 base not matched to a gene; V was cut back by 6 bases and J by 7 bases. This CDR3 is CASSGTSGRNEQFF. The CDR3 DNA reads TGCGCCAGCAGCGGGACTAGCGGGAGGAATGAGCAGTTCTTC.

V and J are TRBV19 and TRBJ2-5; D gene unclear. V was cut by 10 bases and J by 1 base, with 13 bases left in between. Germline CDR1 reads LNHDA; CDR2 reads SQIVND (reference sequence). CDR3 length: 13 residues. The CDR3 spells CATTPDTQETQYF. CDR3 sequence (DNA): TGTGCCACCACCCCCGACACCCAAGAGACCCAGTACTTC.

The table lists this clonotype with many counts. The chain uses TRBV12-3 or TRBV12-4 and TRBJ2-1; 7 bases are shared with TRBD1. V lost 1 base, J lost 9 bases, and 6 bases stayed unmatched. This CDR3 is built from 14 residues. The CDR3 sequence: CASSLGQGPPEQFF. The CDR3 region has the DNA TGTGCCAGCAGTTTAGGACAGGGACCTCCTGAGCAGTTCTTC.

The CDR3 DNA reads as TGCAGCGGAGAAGTGACAGGGGTTACGAACACTGAAGCTTTCTTT. This codes for CSGEVTGVTNTEAFF. The gene calls are TRBV29-1 and TRBJ1-1; 8 bases line up with TRBD1. The CDR3 contains 15 residues. After removal of 7 bases from V and 1 base from J, the junction contained 11 bases not matched to a gene. Germline CDR1 is SQVTM and CDR2 is ANQGSEA.

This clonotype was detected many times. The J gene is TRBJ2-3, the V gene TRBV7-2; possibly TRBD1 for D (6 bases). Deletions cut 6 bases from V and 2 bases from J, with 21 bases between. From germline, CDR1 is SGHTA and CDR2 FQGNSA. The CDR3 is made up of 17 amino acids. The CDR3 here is CASSTEARGLVTDTQYF. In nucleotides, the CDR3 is TGTGCCAGCAGTACCGAAGCCAGGGGCTTGGTCACAGATACGCAGTATTTT.

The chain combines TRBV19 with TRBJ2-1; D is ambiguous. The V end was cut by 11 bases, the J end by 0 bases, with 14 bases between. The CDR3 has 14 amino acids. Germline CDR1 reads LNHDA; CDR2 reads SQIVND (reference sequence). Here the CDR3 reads CAASPQNSYNEQFF. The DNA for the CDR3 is TGTGCCGCCTCGCCACAGAACTCCTACAATGAGCAGTTCTTC.

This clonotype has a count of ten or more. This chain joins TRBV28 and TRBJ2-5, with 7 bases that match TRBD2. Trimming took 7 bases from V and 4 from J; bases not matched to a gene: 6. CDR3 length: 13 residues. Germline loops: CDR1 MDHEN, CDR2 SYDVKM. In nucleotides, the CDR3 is TGTGCCAGCACCTTGGGAGGGTTAGAGACCCAGTACTTC. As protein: CASTLGGLETQYF.

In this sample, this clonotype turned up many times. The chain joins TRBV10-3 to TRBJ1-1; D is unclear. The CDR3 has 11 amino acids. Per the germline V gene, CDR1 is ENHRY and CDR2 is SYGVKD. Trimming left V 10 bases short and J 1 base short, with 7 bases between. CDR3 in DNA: TGTGCCACCTCAAAGAACACTGAAGCTTTCTTT. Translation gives CATSKNTEAFF.

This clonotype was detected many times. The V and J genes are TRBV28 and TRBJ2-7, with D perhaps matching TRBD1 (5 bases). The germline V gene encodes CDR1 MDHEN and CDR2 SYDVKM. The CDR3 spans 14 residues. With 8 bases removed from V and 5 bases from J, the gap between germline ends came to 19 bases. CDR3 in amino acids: CASRTGQPWDEQYF. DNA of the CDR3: TGTGCCAGCCGAACAGGCCAGCCATGGGACGAGCAGTACTTC.

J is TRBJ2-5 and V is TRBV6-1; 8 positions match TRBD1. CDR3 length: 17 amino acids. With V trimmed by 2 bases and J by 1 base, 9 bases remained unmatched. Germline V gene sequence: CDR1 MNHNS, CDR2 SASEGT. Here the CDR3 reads CASSEPQTGGFQETQYF. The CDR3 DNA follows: TGTGCCAGCAGTGAACCCCAAACAGGGGGATTCCAAGAGACCCAGTACTTC.

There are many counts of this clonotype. The CDR3 nucleotides read TGTGCCAGCAGCGGAACCGGGACCTTATACGAGCAGTACTTC. Translation: CASSGTGTLYEQYF. This chain uses TRBV11-2 with TRBJ2-7; D is perhaps TRBD1 or TRBD2 (5 bases each). Trimming removed 5 bases from V and 4 bases from J, with 15 bases in between. Germline V lookup: CDR1 SGHAT, CDR2 FQNNGV. The CDR3 covers 14 residues.